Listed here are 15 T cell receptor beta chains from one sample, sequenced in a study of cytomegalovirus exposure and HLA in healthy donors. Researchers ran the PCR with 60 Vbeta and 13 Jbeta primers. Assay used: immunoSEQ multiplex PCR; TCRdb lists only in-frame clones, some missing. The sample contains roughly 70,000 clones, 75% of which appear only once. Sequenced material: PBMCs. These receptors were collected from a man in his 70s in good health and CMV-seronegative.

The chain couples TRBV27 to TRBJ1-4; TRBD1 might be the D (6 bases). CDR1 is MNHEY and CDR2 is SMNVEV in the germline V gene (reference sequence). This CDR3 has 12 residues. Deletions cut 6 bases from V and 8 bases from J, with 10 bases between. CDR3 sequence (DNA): TGTGCCAGCAGGAGGGGGGGCGAAAAACTGTTTTTT. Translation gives CASRRGGEKLFF.

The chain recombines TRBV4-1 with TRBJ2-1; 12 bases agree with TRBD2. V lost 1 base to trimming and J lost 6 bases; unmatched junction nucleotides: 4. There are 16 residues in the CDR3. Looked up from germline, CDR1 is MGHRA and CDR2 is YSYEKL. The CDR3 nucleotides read TGCGCCAGCAGCCAAGGCCGACTAGCGGGAGTCAATGAGCAGTTCTTC. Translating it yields CASSQGRLAGVNEQFF.

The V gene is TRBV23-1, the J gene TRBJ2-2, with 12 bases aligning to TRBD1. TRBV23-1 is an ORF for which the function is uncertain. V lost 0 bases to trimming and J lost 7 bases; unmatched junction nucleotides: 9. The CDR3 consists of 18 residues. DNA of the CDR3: TGCGCCAGCAGTCAATCATCAATAAGGGACAGGGGGCACGGGGAGCTGTTTTTT. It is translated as CASSQSSIRDRGHGELFF.

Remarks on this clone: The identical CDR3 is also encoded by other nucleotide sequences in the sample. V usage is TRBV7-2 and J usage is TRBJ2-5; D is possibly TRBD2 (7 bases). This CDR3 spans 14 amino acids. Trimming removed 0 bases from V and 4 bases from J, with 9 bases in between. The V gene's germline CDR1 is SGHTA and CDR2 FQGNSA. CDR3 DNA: TGTGCCAGCAGCTTAGCGGGAGGGGGAGAGACCCAGTACTTC. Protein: CASSLAGGGETQYF.

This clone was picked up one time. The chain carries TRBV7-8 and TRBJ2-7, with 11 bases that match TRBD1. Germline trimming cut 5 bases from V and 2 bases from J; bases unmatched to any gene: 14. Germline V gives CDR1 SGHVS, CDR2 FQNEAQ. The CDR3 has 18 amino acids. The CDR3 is CASSPQFGTGGNTYEQYF. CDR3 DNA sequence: TGTGCCAGCAGCCCCCAGTTCGGGACAGGGGGTAATACCTACGAGCAGTACTTC.

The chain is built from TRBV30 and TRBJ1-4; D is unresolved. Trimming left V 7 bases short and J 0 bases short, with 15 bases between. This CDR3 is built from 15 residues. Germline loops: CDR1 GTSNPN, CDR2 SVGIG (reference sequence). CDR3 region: CASSGSPSTNEKLFF. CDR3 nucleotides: TGTGCCTCTTCGGGGTCCCCCTCAACTAATGAAAAACTGTTTTTT.

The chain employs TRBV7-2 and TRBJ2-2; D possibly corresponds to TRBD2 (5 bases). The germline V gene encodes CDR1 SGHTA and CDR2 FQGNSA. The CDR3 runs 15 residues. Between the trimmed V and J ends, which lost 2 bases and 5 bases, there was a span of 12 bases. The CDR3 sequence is CASSLWAGPTGELFF. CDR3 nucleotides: TGTGCCAGCAGCTTATGGGCGGGCCCTACCGGGGAGCTGTTTTTT.

This CDR3 is CASSLAGGSGTGELFF. CDR3 nucleotides: TGCGCCAGCAGCTTGGCCGGAGGGAGCGGCACCGGGGAGCTGTTTTTT. The V call is TRBV5-1, the J call TRBJ2-2; D is perhaps TRBD2 (6 bases). The length of the CDR3 is 16 residues. Germline V gene data show CDR1 as SGHRS and CDR2 as YFSETQ. V lost 0 bases and J lost 4, with 13 bases in between.

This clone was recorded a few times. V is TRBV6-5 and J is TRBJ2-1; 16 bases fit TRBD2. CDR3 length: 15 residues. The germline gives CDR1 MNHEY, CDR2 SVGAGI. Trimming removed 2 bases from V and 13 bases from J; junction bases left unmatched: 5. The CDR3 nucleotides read TGTGCCAGCAGTTACGGGACTAGCGGGGGGGCTTTACAGTTCTTC. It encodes CASSYGTSGGALQFF.

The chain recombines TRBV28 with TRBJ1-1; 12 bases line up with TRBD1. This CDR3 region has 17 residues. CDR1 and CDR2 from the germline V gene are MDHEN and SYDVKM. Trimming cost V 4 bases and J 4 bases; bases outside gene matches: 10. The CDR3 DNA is TGTGCCAGCAGTTCTGGGACAGGGGGCAAGGGGGGCACTGAAGCTTTCTTT. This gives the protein CASSSGTGGKGGTEAFF.

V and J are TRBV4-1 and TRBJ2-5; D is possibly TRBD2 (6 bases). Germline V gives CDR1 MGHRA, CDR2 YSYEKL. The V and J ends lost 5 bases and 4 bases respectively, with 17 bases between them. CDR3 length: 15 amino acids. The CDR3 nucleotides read TGCGCCAGCAGCTACGGGGGTGGCGGCCGAGAGACCCAGTACTTC. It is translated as CASSYGGGGRETQYF.

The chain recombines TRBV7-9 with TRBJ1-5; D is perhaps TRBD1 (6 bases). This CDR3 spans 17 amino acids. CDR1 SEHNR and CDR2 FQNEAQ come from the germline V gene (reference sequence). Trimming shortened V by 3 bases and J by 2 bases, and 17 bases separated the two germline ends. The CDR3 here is CASSFWQGNAGNQPQHF. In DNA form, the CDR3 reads TGTGCCAGCAGCTTTTGGCAGGGGAACGCGGGCAATCAGCCCCAGCATTTT.

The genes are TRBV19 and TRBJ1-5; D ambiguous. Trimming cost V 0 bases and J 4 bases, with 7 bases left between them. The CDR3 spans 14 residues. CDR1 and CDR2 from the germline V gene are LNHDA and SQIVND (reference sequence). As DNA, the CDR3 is TGTGCCAGTAGTATAGAGACGGGAAATCAGCCCCAGCATTTT. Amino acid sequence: CASSIETGNQPQHF.

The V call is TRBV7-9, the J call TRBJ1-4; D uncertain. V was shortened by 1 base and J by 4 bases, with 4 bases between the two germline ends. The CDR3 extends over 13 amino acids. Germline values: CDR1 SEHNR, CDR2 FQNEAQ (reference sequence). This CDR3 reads CASSLGLNEKLFF. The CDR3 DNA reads TGTGCCAGCAGCTTAGGGCTTAATGAAAAACTGTTTTTT. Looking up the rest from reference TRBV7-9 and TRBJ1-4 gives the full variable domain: DTGVSQNPRHKITKRGQNVTFRCDPISEHNRLYWYRQTLGQGPEFLTYFQNEAQLEKSRLLSDRFSAERPKGSFSTLEIQRTEQGDSAMYLCASSLGLNEKLFFGSGTQLSVL.

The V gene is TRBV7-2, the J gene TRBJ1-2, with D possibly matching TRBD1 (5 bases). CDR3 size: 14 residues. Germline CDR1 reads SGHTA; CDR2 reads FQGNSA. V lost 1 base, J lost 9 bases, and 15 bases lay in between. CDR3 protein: CASSLGGSTMSYTF. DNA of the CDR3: TGTGCCAGCAGCTTAGGGGGCAGCACAATGAGCTACACCTTC.